This T cell receptor (beta chain) was sequenced during a study of identifying expanded T cells in peripheral blood. TCRdb's table, derived via immunoSEQ multiplex PCR, lists solely in-frame clones and lacks some. The table lists over 75,000 clones, approximately 89% of them singletons. Study-wide results and caveats: Variance in clone template counts between approximately 2-week samples significantly increased with total template count across all healthy donors. Technical replicates showed roughly 1.2 changed clones; two weeks about 16.4; four weeks 19.

In the case of this clone: The antigen remains unidentified.

V was pared by 0 bases and J by 12 bases, with 12 bases between. The germline V gene has CDR1 MGHRA and CDR2 YSYEKL. The CDR3 totals 12 residues. Collection occurred without any documented infections or immune events in donors. This chain joins TRBV4-1 and TRBJ2-7, with D hard to call. This receptor was taken from a person aged 18 to 70 in good health. The sequencing sample was made of blood. CDR3 bases: TGCGCCAGCAGCCAAGATTCATCCCTTCCGTACTTC. It yields the protein CASSQDSSLPYF.